This TCR beta chain comes out of a study of cytomegalovirus exposure and HLA in healthy donors. Across the whole study: An early release of data contained about 85 million unique TCRs, which came from HLA-typed donors.

Germline CDR1 LGHNT, CDR2 FRNRAP. The ends were cut back, 5 bases at V and 1 base at J, with 23 bases in the middle. The CDR3 covers 18 residues. This clone was recorded a few times. This PCR relied on a set of 60 Vbeta primers and 13 Jbeta primers. The repertoire was sequenced with immunoSEQ multiplex PCR; TCRdb's copy has only in-frame clones and lacks some. The sample carries 100,000 to 150,000 clones, roughly 86% recorded once. The receptor comes from a man aged 18 to 30 in good health and CMV-seronegative. The rearrangement links TRBV12-5 to TRBJ1-2; a weak D match, TRBD1 (5 bases). Sequences were obtained from PBMCs. CDR3 protein: CASGPNFIDSDLNYGYTF. The CDR3 bases are TGTGCTAGTGGTCCAAACTTTATCGACAGTGACCTTAACTATGGCTACACCTTC.